The clone carrying this TCR beta chain was observed a handful of times. Its antigen remains unknown. This specimen comes from a study of T cell repertoires in aging, cancer and after chemotherapy. Study information: Approximately 9 million TCR reads made up the full dataset.

The study's findings and limits: Age-matched healthy donors had significantly more diverse, less clonal blood TCR repertoires than untreated cancer patients.

Amplification of TCR beta used genomic DNA extracted from peripheral blood. A mixed TRB-A/B primer pool amplified rearranged TRB by multiplex touch-down PCR. Each CDR3 protein is one row after TCRdb ran MiXCR on the multiplex PCR reads. The sample has several thousand distinct CDR3 sequences, 40% seen once. Germline assignment: CDR1 SEHNR and CDR2 FQNEAQ (reference sequence). This CDR3 is built from 12 residues. V was clipped by 1 base and J by 4 bases, with 4 bases between them. The receptor was isolated from a human donor in good health. The V call is TRBV7-9, the J call TRBJ2-5; D is undetermined. The sample taken for sequencing was blood. CDR3 nucleotide sequence: TGTGCCAGCAGCTTAGGAAGAGAGACCCAGTACTTC. This gives the protein CASSLGRETQYF. Looking up the rest from reference TRBV7-9 and TRBJ2-5 gives the full variable domain: DTGVSQNPRHKITKRGQNVTFRCDPISEHNRLYWYRQTLGQGPEFLTYFQNEAQLEKSRLLSDRFSAERPKGSFSTLEIQRTEQGDSAMYLCASSLGRETQYFGPGTRLLVL.